The rows below give T cell receptor beta chains drawn from one sample of a study of T cell responses to AZD1222 COVID-19 vaccine. Data came from immunoSEQ multiplex PCR; TCRdb stores just in-frame clones and leaves some out. The sample includes roughly 150,000 clones, nearly 95% of them seen just once. The input for sequencing was peripheral blood, taken on day 0 of AZD1222 vaccination. The source is an adult in good health. Each CDR3 is given with its conserved first and last residue. D genes are given only for firm matches.

cdr3_aa j_call cdr3_length v_call d_call
CASSLKGTGELFF TRBJ2-2 13 TRBV7-3 NA
CAWELTGATNEKLFF TRBJ1-4 15 TRBV30 NA
CASSLIPAGSGADTQYF TRBJ2-3 17 TRBV5-1 TRBD2
CASSDRFMGTGELFF TRBJ2-2 15 TRBV2 NA
CASTRDTYEQYF TRBJ2-7 12 TRBV23-1 NA
CASSARQGLAKNIQYF TRBJ2-4 16 TRBV2 TRBD1
CASSHSGGRGRSGANVLTF TRBJ2-6 19 TRBV4-2 TRBD2
CASRGSISYNEQFF TRBJ2-1 14 TRBV19 NA
CASRTSGNTDTQYF TRBJ2-3 14 TRBV7-2 TRBD2
CASSPDRNYGYTF TRBJ1-2 13 TRBV4-1 NA
CASILGGRGTDTQYF TRBJ2-3 15 TRBV7-2 NA
CASSPSQGPEAFF TRBJ1-1 13 TRBV12-3/TRBV12-4 NA
CASSIGQVNSPLHF TRBJ1-6 14 TRBV19 NA
CASSQARAETRETQYF TRBJ2-5 16 TRBV3-1/TRBV3-2 NA
CASSLAAEYYGYTF TRBJ1-2 14 TRBV5-1 NA
CASSFGQGVHGELFF TRBJ2-2 15 TRBV7-6 TRBD1
CSASEGLNFYNSPLHF TRBJ1-6 16 TRBV20-1 NA
CASSPGAGTPLHF TRBJ1-6 13 TRBV11-3 NA
CASSRDPGTIGPQHF TRBJ1-5 15 TRBV7-8 NA
CASSSGPDNSPLHF TRBJ1-6 14 TRBV28 NA
CASSLVYGGTAYEQYF TRBJ2-7 16 TRBV11-2 NA
CASSLGQGIVQPQHF TRBJ1-5 15 TRBV28 TRBD1
CASSHGGPRETQYF TRBJ2-5 14 TRBV7-3 NA
CASSSPQRAYEQYF TRBJ2-7 14 TRBV7-8 NA
CASSRMGSGKGGTGELFF TRBJ2-2 18 TRBV7-9 NA
CASSDTTKNTEAFF TRBJ1-1 14 TRBV6-4 NA
CASSPLPGQGVKNTEAFF TRBJ1-1 18 TRBV19 TRBD1
CATTDRGTGANVLTF TRBJ2-6 15 TRBV15 TRBD1
CASSFPGASGANVLTF TRBJ2-6 16 TRBV5-1 NA
CASSTTGTGELFF TRBJ2-2 13 TRBV3-1/TRBV3-2 NA
CASSTQGVDGYTF TRBJ1-2 13 TRBV5-1 TRBD1
CASSLDGQGGSGELFF TRBJ2-2 16 TRBV5-1 TRBD1
CASSVVGRHSNQPQHF TRBJ1-5 16 TRBV9 NA
CASSPPEGVGGYTF TRBJ1-2 14 TRBV18 NA
CASSEGPTNQPQHF TRBJ1-5 14 TRBV6-1 NA
CASSTIVNTEAFF TRBJ1-1 13 TRBV21-1 NA
CASSTGGFGEAFF TRBJ1-1 13 TRBV18 NA
CASSEMGTGISTDTQYF TRBJ2-3 17 TRBV2 TRBD1